This record concerns one T cell receptor (beta chain) sequence. The sample comes from a study of blood T cell repertoires in COVID-19. V was clipped by 2 bases and J by 6 bases; unmatched bases: 6. This CDR3 contains 16 residues. The germline gives CDR1 GTSNPN, CDR2 SVGIG (reference sequence). During the 2 weeks before they entered the study, exposed participants had met someone with a PCR-confirmed or clinician-diagnosed COVID-19 case. Profiled with immunoSEQ multiplex PCR; TCRdb holds only in-frame clones, not every one. The sample consists of approximately 220,000 clones, about 88% of them appearing once.

The chain uses TRBV30 and TRBJ2-1, with 14 bases fitting TRBD2. The sequenced sample consisted of PBMCs or T cells enriched from blood (not recorded which). The TCR originated in a woman aged 30 to 39 who had been exposed to COVID-19. The CDR3 DNA is TGTGCCTGGAGTCTCGAGGGACTAGCGGGGGTCAATGAGCAGTTCTTC. Its protein product is CAWSLEGLAGVNEQFF.